This entry is about one T cell receptor beta chain. Profiling relied on immunoSEQ multiplex PCR, and the TCRdb table lists in-frame clones only, not all of them. The sample consists of around 80,000 clones, around 94% of them appearing once. The data originate from a study of T cell changes during pregnancy in multiple sclerosis. The specimen comprised peripheral blood, sampled in the second trimester of pregnancy. The sequence was obtained from a female donor in good health, enrolled as a control in a pregnancy study.

This CDR3 reads CASSSRVGQETQYF. CDR3 DNA: TGTGCCAGCAGTTCTAGAGTGGGCCAAGAGACCCAGTACTTC. The chain couples TRBV6-1 to TRBJ2-5; no firm D call. Trimming left V 5 bases short and J 1 base short, with 11 bases between. The CDR3 runs to 14 residues. In germline, CDR1 is MNHNS, CDR2 SASEGT.